Each of the 31 T cell receptor beta chains below was sequenced from the same sample in a study of T cells in tuberculosis. Cells were sorted from thawed PBMC rested overnight and stained with GMM-loaded CD1B tetramer, viability dye and anti-CD3. The lipid loaded on the CD1B tetramers was C32 glucose monomycolate from Rhodococcus equi. Data came from immunoSEQ multiplex PCR; TCRdb stores just in-frame clones and leaves some out. The sample holds 55,000 to 65,000 clones; around 81% are singletons and the top ten take around 13%. The sample comprised CD1b-GMM tetramer-negative cells sorted from PBMCs. These TCRs come from an adult woman with latent tuberculosis.

This chain uses TRBV4-1 with TRBJ1-3; no firm D call. Per the germline V gene, CDR1 is MGHRA and CDR2 is YSYEKL. V lost 2 bases, J lost 1 base, and 6 bases lay in between. This CDR3 is 14 amino acids long. The CDR3 DNA reads TGCGCCAGCAGCCAAATCGTTTCTGGAAACACCATATATTTT. This encodes CASSQIVSGNTIYF.

This clone was observed a single time. J is TRBJ1-5 and V is TRBV7-9, with D unclear. The germline gives CDR1 SEHNR, CDR2 FQNEAQ (reference sequence). Deletions cut 4 bases from V and 2 bases from J, with 15 bases between. There are 16 residues in the CDR3. The CDR3 reads CASSSGRGSRNQPQHF. CDR3 nucleotide sequence: TGTGCCAGCAGCTCAGGTCGCGGGAGCCGCAATCAGCCCCAGCATTTT.

J is TRBJ2-7 and V is TRBV10-3; the match to TRBD2 covers 7 bases. Germline-derived CDR1 and CDR2 are ENHRY and SYGVKD. The CDR3 is 12 amino acids. The J segment lost 5 bases and the V segment lost 3 bases, leaving 1 base of the junction unmatched. This chain's CDR3 is CAISERGDEQYF. The DNA of the CDR3 is TGTGCCATCAGTGAACGGGGGGACGAGCAGTACTTC.

The chain is built from TRBV9 and TRBJ2-4; 14 bases match TRBD2. Per germline, CDR1 SGDLS and CDR2 YYNGEE. V was pared by 4 bases and J by 9 bases, with 6 bases of the junction left unmatched. The CDR3 is 15 amino acids. CDR3 nucleotides: TGTGCCAGCAGCCCTTCGACTAGCGGGGGGGCCATTCAGTACTTC. Amino acids: CASSPSTSGGAIQYF.

As for this clone: The same CDR3 also results from other DNA sequences found in this sample. The rearrangement links TRBV5-4 to TRBJ2-7, with 8 positions matching TRBD2. After removal of 4 bases from V and 2 bases from J, the junction contained 8 bases not matched to a gene. Germline CDR1 and CDR2: SGHNT and YYREEE (reference sequence). CDR3 length: 15 amino acids. For the CDR3, the DNA is TGTGCCAGCAGCCCCCCGGGGGGGGGTACCTACGAGCAGTACTTC. Residues: CASSPPGGGTYEQYF.

V is TRBV2 and J is TRBJ2-3, with 7 positions matching TRBD1. The CDR3 consists of 13 residues. Trimming at V came to 4 bases and at J to 6 bases, leaving 4 bases not matched to a gene. CDR1 SNHLY and CDR2 FYNNEI come from the germline V gene. CDR3 DNA sequence: TGTGCCAGCAGTGTCCTCAGGGGGGATACGCAGTATTTT. The encoded protein is CASSVLRGDTQYF.

This clone was counted only a few times. The chain couples TRBV10-3 to TRBJ2-7; 10 bases align to TRBD2. V was clipped by 9 bases and J by 4 bases; unmatched bases: 9. The V gene's germline CDR1 is ENHRY and CDR2 SYGVKD. The CDR3 contains 14 residues. Written as DNA, the CDR3 is TGTGCCATTCAACCCAGCGGGAGGGTGTACGAGCAGTACTTC. Translated, it gives CAIQPSGRVYEQYF.

The chain couples TRBV7-2 to TRBJ2-1; D ambiguous. The CDR3 covers 15 residues. Germline CDR1 reads SGHTA; CDR2 reads FQGNSA. V lost 1 base and J 13 bases, leaving 20 bases between the germline ends. DNA for the CDR3: TGTGCCAGCAGCTTAGACAGTGGTACAACCTCCCCTCAGTTCTTC. Its translation: CASSLDSGTTSPQFF.

This clone was found a few times. The chain links TRBV4-3 to TRBJ2-5; 7 bases agree with TRBD2. CDR1 and CDR2 from the germline V gene are LGHNA and YSLEER. The CDR3 contains 17 residues. With 1 base clipped from V and 1 base from J, the junction kept 9 bases outside the gene matches. DNA for the CDR3: TGCGCCAGCAGCCAAGTCCTTGGGGGGGGTTCCCAAGAGACCCAGTACTTC. It yields the protein CASSQVLGGGSQETQYF.

The chain has TRBV28 and TRBJ2-7; tentatively, D is TRBD2 (5 bases). V lost 8 bases to trimming and J lost 3 bases, with 8 bases between them. The germline CDR1 and CDR2 sequences are MDHEN and SYDVKM. The CDR3 sequence is 11 residues long. The CDR3 DNA reads as TGTGCCAGCGGAGGAATCTACGAGCAGTACTTC. Translating gives CASGGIYEQYF.

The chain links TRBV19 to TRBJ1-5; tentatively, D is TRBD1 (6 bases). The V and J ends lost 5 bases and 7 bases respectively, with 15 bases between them. The CDR3 spans 14 residues. Germline V gene sequence: CDR1 LNHDA, CDR2 SQIVND (reference sequence). The CDR3, as DNA: TGTGCCAGTAGTTCACAACAGGGTCGGCAGCCCCAGCATTTT. Amino acid sequence: CASSSQQGRQPQHF.

The V and J genes are TRBV15 and TRBJ1-4; D gene unclear. The CDR3 loop spans 15 amino acids. V gave up 0 bases and J gave up 2 bases, with 7 bases separating them. Germline assignment: CDR1 LNHNV and CDR2 YYDKDF (reference sequence). Here the CDR3 DNA reads TGTGCCACCAGCAGAGATTTGAGGACTAATGAAAAACTGTTTTTT. Protein sequence: CATSRDLRTNEKLFF. Combining the CDR3 with reference TRBV15 and TRBJ1-4 gives the whole variable domain DAMVIQNPRYQVTQFGKPVTLSCSQTLNHNVMYWYQQKSSQAPKLLFHYYDKDFNNEADTPDNFQSRRPNTSFCFLDIRSPGLGDTAMYLCATSRDLRTNEKLFFGSGTQLSVL.

The V call is TRBV6-5, the J call TRBJ1-4; 7 bases match TRBD1. The trim removed 2 bases at V and 3 bases at J, leaving 3 bases unmatched. In germline, CDR1 is MNHEY, CDR2 SVGAGI. The CDR3 is 15 residues long. DNA for the CDR3: TGTGCCAGCAGTTACAGAGGGGGCCCTAATGAAAAACTGTTTTTT. This sequence encodes CASSYRGGPNEKLFF.

This chain joins TRBV7-3 and TRBJ2-2, with unresolved D. Germline V gene lookup returns CDR1 SGHTA and CDR2 FQGTGA. Deletions cut 2 bases from V and 7 bases from J, with 5 bases between. CDR3 length: 12 residues. CDR3 DNA: TGTGCCAGCAGCTTAGAGGTCGGGGAGCTGTTTTTT. Translation gives CASSLEVGELFF.

J is TRBJ2-7 and V is TRBV7-3; TRBD1 matches 8 bases. The CDR3 is 15 amino acids. V shed 6 bases, J shed 0 bases, and the junction held 7 bases outside the gene matches. CDR1 SGHTA and CDR2 FQGTGA come from the germline V gene. The CDR3 region is CASSPQGVSSYEQYF. CDR3 DNA: TGTGCCAGCAGTCCACAGGGGGTCAGCTCCTACGAGCAGTACTTC.

The V gene is TRBV11-3, the J gene TRBJ2-1, with a tentative D call TRBD2 (7 bases). From germline, CDR1 is SGHNT and CDR2 YENEEA. V shed 4 bases and J shed 4 bases, with 17 bases lying between them. The CDR3 contains 16 residues. The CDR3 loop reads CASSSPGGPLYNEQFF. The CDR3 bases are TGTGCCAGCAGCTCCCCCGGGGGGCCCCTATACAATGAGCAGTTCTTC. The entire variable domain, with the rest obtained from reference TRBV11-3 and TRBJ2-1, is as follows: EAGVVQSPRYKIIEKKQPVAFWCNPISGHNTLYWYLQNLGQGPELLIRYENEEAVDDSQLPKDRFSAERLKGVDSTLKIQPAELGDSAVYLCASSSPGGPLYNEQFFGPGTRLTVL.

The count of this clone is one. This chain links TRBV2 with TRBJ2-2; D might be TRBD1 (5 bases). This CDR3 comprises 14 residues. Trimming removed 4 bases from V and 7 bases from J, with 13 bases in between. Germline assignment: CDR1 SNHLY and CDR2 FYNNEI. The CDR3 DNA sequence: TGTGCCAGCAGTGCCTCCCATACAGGCGGGGAGCTGTTTTTT. This codes for CASSASHTGGELFF.

This chain uses TRBV5-1 with TRBJ2-1; 7 positions match TRBD1. Germline V gene lookup returns CDR1 SGHRS and CDR2 YFSETQ. The CDR3 extends over 14 amino acids. The trim removed 3 bases at V and 7 bases at J, leaving 7 bases unmatched. The CDR3 DNA is TGCGCCAGCAGCTCGACCTACAGGGGAAATGAGCAGTTCTTC. Protein product: CASSSTYRGNEQFF. Based on the CDR3 plus reference TRBV5-1 and TRBJ2-1, the full variable domain is KAGVTQTPRYLIKTRGQQVTLSCSPISGHRSVSWYQQTPGQGLQFLFEYFSETQRNKGNFPGRFSGRQFSNSRSEMNVSTLELGDSALYLCASSSTYRGNEQFFGPGTRLTVL.

The rearrangement links TRBV7-3 to TRBJ2-6; 9 bases agree with TRBD1. CDR1 and CDR2 from the germline V gene are SGHTA and FQGTGA. This CDR3 contains 17 residues. Germline trimming cut 5 bases from V and 0 bases from J; bases unmatched to any gene: 5. The CDR3 sequence is CASSRGTGNSGANVLTF. In nucleotides, the CDR3 is TGTGCCAGCAGCCGCGGGACAGGGAACTCTGGGGCCAACGTCCTGACTTTC.

The chain joins TRBV6-1 to TRBJ1-3; no reliable D call. The germline CDR1 and CDR2 sequences are MNHNS and SASEGT. The V gene lost 4 bases and the J gene lost 4 bases, with 8 bases spanning the gap. This CDR3 region has 13 residues. CDR3 in amino acids: CASSVAGGNTIYF. CDR3 coding DNA: TGTGCCAGCAGTGTAGCCGGGGGAAACACCATATATTTT.

CDR3 protein: CSVLTGLGQPQHF. The CDR3 DNA reads TGCAGCGTCCTGACAGGGCTTGGCCAGCCCCAGCATTTT. The rearrangement joins TRBV29-1 to TRBJ1-5; TRBD1 aligns across 7 bases. Trimming took 6 bases from V and 7 from J; bases not matched to a gene: 9. CDR3 length: 13 residues. The germline gives CDR1 SQVTM, CDR2 ANQGSEA. Complete variable domain (other parts from reference TRBV29-1 and TRBJ1-5): SAVISQKPSRDICQRGTSLTIQCQVDSQVTMMFWYRQQPGQSLTLIATANQGSEATYESGFVIDKFPISRPNLTFSTLTVSNMSPEDSSIYLCSVLTGLGQPQHFGDGTRLSIL.

The V gene is TRBV7-9, the J gene TRBJ2-1; 10 nucleotides agree with TRBD2. The V gene end was trimmed by 3 bases and the J gene end by 6 bases; junction bases not matched to a gene: 5. This CDR3 has 15 residues. CDR1 and CDR2 (germline): SEHNR, FQNEAQ (reference sequence). The CDR3, as DNA: TGTGCCAGCAGCTTGAGCGGGGGGGCCAGCAATGAGCAGTTCTTC. It yields the protein CASSLSGGASNEQFF. The full variable domain, with the rest looked up from reference TRBV7-9 and TRBJ2-1, is DTGVSQNPRHKITKRGQNVTFRCDPISEHNRLYWYRQTLGQGPEFLTYFQNEAQLEKSRLLSDRFSAERPKGSFSTLEIQRTEQGDSAMYLCASSLSGGASNEQFFGPGTRLTVL.

The rearrangement joins TRBV14 to TRBJ1-6, with D possibly matching TRBD1 (6 bases). V was pared by 4 bases and J by 7 bases, with 17 bases between. The CDR3 runs to 16 residues. The germline V gene encodes CDR1 SGHDN and CDR2 FVKESK. The CDR3 DNA reads as TGTGCCAGCAGCCGAGCGTTCGGGGACACAAATTCACCCCTCCACTTT. Translation gives CASSRAFGDTNSPLHF.

The chain joins TRBV19 to TRBJ1-2, with D unresolved. V dropped 4 bases and J dropped 8 bases, with 11 bases sitting between them. Germline V gene data show CDR1 as LNHDA and CDR2 as SQIVND (reference sequence). The CDR3 covers 12 residues. CDR3 in DNA: TGTGCCAGTAGTACACGGGGTTGGGGCTACACCTTC. It is translated as CASSTRGWGYTF.

The chain has TRBV11-2 and TRBJ2-1; a possible D gene is TRBD2 (7 bases). The germline V gene encodes CDR1 SGHAT and CDR2 FQNNGV. Trimming cost V 5 bases and J 3 bases, with 20 bases left between them. This CDR3 is 17 amino acids long. Written as DNA, the CDR3 is TGTGCCAGCAGCCCGGGGGCTAGCGGTGGGGTCTACAATGAGCAGTTCTTC. Protein product: CASSPGASGGVYNEQFF.

This clone appeared a single time. This chain uses TRBV19 with TRBJ2-7; 8 nucleotides align to TRBD1. The germline V gene has CDR1 LNHDA and CDR2 SQIVND (reference sequence). J was trimmed by 0 bases and V by 5 bases; bases with no gene match: 9. The CDR3 is 16 amino acids. CDR3 residues: CASSPYGQGSSYEQYF. The DNA for the CDR3 is TGTGCCAGTAGTCCATACGGACAGGGTAGCTCCTACGAGCAGTACTTC. The full variable domain, rest sourced from reference TRBV19 and TRBJ2-7, is DGGITQSPKYLFRKEGQNVTLSCEQNLNHDAMYWYRQDPGQGLRLIYYSQIVNDFQKGDIAEGYSVSREKKESFPLTVTSAQKNPTAFYLCASSPYGQGSSYEQYFGPGTRLTVT.

This sequence joins TRBV19 and TRBJ1-2; a possible D gene is TRBD1 (6 bases). The V gene lost 4 bases and the J gene lost 7 bases, with 13 bases spanning the gap. Per the germline V gene, CDR1 is LNHDA and CDR2 is SQIVND (reference sequence). This CDR3 region has 13 residues. CDR3 DNA sequence: TGTGCCAGTAGTAAGGGGGGGGTGGCTGGCTACACCTTC. It is translated as CASSKGGVAGYTF.

The J gene is TRBJ2-1, the V gene TRBV9; D not certain. Between the trimmed V and J ends, which lost 3 bases and 0 bases, there was a span of 13 bases. This CDR3 spans 16 amino acids. Germline V lookup: CDR1 SGDLS, CDR2 YYNGEE. The DNA for the CDR3 is TGTGCCAGCAGCGGACTGACTGCGAGCTCCTACAATGAGCAGTTCTTC. Protein sequence: CASSGLTASSYNEQFF.

The genes are TRBV27 and TRBJ1-1; D perhaps matches TRBD1 (5 bases). Germline-derived CDR1 and CDR2 are MNHEY and SMNVEV (reference sequence). The CDR3 consists of 15 residues. The V and J ends lost 6 bases and 3 bases respectively, with 17 bases between them. The CDR3 coding sequence is TGTGCCAGCAGCCCGGGCCGGGGGTCTTACACTGAAGCTTTCTTT. Translating it yields CASSPGRGSYTEAFF.

The V call is TRBV5-8, the J call TRBJ2-3, with D hard to call. Germline CDR1 is SGHTS and CDR2 is YDEGEE. Trimming stripped 1 base from V and 1 base from J, with 7 bases between. This CDR3 region has 14 residues. The CDR3 DNA reads TGTGCCAGCAGCTTGAGCCCCGGCACAGATACGCAGTATTTT. The encoded protein is CASSLSPGTDTQYF.

J is TRBJ2-7 and V is TRBV21-1; TRBD2, the D gene given by the table, was not confirmed from the DNA. TRBV21-1 is reported as a pseudogene. The CDR3 sequence is 15 residues long. The CDR3 DNA reads TGTGCCAGCAGCAAAGAGGATAGCGGGAGTTACGAGCAGTACTTC. Amino acid sequence: CASSKEDSGSYEQYF.